This T cell receptor beta chain is drawn from a study of T cells of healthy individuals. Germline CDR1 and CDR2: LNHDA and SQIVND (reference sequence). Deletions cut 5 bases from V and 5 bases from J, with 19 bases between. This CDR3 spans 15 amino acids. This clonotype was counted at least ten times. TCRdb analysed the 5' RACE reads with MiXCR anew, one entry per CDR3 protein. This table holds around 100,000 distinct CDR3 sequences, approximately 15% found once. The chain has TRBV19 and TRBJ2-7; TRBD2 might be the D (6 bases). The source is a human donor in good health. For the CDR3, the DNA is TGTGCCAGTAGTCCGGTAGCGGATCCGATCCACGAGCAGTACTTC. Translation: CASSPVADPIHEQYF.